The present TCR beta chain was sequenced within a study of cytomegalovirus exposure and HLA in healthy donors. Broader study findings: Donor immune exposure was known only as CMV serostatus.

This clone was seen only a few times. Antigen: not known. Per the germline V gene, CDR1 is SNHLY and CDR2 is FYNNEI. The CDR3 spans 15 residues. V lost 4 bases and J lost 6; bases outside the gene matches: 8. PCR amplification relied on 60 Vbeta primers (plus 13 Jbeta primers). The data were produced by immunoSEQ multiplex PCR, yet TCRdb's version contains in-frame clones alone and is incomplete. This sample has about 120,000 clones, with 70% to 85% found just once. This receptor was obtained from a man aged 40-50 years in good health and CMV-seropositive. Input material: PBMCs. This chain joins TRBV2 and TRBJ2-1, with 8 positions matching TRBD2. The CDR3 is CASSAFAGGVNEQFF. The CDR3 DNA is TGTGCCAGCAGTGCTTTCGCGGGAGGCGTCAATGAGCAGTTCTTC.